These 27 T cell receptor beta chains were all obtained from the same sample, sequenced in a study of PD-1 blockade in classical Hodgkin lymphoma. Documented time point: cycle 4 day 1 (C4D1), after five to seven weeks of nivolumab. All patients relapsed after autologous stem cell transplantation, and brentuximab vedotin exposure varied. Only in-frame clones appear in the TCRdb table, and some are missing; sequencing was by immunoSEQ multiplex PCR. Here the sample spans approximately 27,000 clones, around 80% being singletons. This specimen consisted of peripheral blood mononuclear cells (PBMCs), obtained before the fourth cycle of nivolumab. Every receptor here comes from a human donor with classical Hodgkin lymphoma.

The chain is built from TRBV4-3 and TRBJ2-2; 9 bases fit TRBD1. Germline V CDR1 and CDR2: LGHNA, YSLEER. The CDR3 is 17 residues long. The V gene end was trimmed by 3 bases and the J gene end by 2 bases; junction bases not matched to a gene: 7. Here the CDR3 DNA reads TGCGCCAGCAGCCAGAGGATACAGGGGGCTAACACCGGGGAGCTGTTTTTT. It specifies CASSQRIQGANTGELFF.

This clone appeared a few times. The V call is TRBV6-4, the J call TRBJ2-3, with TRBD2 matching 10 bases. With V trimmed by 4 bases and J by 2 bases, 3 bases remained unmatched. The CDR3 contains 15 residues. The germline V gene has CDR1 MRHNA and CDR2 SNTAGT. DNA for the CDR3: TGTGCCAGCAGTGGACTAGCGGGCTCCACAGATACGCAGTATTTT. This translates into CASSGLAGSTDTQYF.

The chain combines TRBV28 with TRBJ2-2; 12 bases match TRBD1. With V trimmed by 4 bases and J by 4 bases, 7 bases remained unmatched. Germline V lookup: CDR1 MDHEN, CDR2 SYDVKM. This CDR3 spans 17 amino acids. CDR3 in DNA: TGTGCCAGCAGTTATCGGTCGGGACAGGGGGCCACCGGGGAGCTGTTTTTT. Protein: CASSYRSGQGATGELFF.

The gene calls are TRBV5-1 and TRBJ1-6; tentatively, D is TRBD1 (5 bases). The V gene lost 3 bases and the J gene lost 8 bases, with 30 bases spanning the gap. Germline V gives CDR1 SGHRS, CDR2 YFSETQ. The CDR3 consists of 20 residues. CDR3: CASSWMTASPGIFPHSPLHF. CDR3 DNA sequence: TGCGCCAGCAGCTGGATGACAGCTTCGCCGGGGATTTTCCCTCATTCACCCCTCCACTTT.

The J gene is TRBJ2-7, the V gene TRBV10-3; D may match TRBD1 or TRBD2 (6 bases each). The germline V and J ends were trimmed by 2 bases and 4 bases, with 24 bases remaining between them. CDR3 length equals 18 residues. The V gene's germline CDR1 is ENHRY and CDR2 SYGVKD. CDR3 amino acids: CAISEQGWGARSGYEQYF. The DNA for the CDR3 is TGTGCCATCAGTGAGCAGGGGTGGGGGGCACGGAGCGGGTACGAGCAGTACTTC.

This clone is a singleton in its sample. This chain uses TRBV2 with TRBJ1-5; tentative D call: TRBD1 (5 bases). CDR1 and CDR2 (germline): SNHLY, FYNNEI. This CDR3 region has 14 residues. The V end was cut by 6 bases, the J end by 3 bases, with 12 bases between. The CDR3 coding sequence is TGTGCCAGCAGGGGGACGGACTACAATCAGCCCCAGCATTTT. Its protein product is CASRGTDYNQPQHF.

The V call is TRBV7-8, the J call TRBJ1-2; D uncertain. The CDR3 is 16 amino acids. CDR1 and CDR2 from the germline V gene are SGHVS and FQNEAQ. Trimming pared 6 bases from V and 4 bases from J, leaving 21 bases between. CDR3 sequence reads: CASSISGSSAGYGYTF. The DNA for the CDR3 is TGTGCCAGCAGTATTTCTGGGTCCTCAGCGGGCTATGGCTACACCTTC.

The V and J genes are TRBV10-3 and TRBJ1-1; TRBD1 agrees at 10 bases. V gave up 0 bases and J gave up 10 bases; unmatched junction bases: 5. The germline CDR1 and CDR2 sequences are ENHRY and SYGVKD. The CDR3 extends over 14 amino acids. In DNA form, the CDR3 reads TGTGCCATCAGTGAGTCAGACAGGGGGCTAGGAGCTTTCTTT. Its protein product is CAISESDRGLGAFF.

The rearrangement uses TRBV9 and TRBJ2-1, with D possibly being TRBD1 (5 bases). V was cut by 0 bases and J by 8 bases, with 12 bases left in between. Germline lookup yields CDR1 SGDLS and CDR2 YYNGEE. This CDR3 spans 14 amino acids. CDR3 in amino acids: CASSVGQPLDEQFF. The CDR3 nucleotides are TGTGCCAGCAGCGTAGGACAGCCACTGGATGAGCAGTTCTTC.

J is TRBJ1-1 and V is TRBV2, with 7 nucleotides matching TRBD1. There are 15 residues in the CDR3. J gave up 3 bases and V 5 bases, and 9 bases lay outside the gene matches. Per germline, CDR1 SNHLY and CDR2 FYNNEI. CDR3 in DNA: TGTGCCAGCAGTCACAGGGGCGTGAGGGACACTGAAGCTTTCTTT. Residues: CASSHRGVRDTEAFF.

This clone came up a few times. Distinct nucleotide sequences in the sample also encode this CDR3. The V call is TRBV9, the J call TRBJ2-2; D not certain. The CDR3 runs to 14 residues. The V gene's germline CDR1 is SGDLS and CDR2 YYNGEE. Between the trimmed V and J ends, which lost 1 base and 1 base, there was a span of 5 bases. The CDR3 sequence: CASSVSGNTGELFF. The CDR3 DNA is TGTGCCAGCAGCGTAAGTGGGAACACCGGGGAGCTGTTTTTT.

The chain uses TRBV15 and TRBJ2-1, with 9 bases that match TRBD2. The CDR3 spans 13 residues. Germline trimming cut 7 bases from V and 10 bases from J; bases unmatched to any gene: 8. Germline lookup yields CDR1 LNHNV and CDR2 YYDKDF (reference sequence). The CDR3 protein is CATKRRGGQEQFF. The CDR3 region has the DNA TGTGCCACCAAGAGGCGGGGGGGCCAAGAGCAGTTCTTC.

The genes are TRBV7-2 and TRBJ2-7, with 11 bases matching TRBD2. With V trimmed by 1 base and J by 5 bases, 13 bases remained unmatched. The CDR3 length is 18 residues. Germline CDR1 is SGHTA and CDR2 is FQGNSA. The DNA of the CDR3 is TGTGCCAGCAGCTTAGGTTGGGCTAGCGGGGGGTGGTTCGACGAGCAGTACTTC. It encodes CASSLGWASGGWFDEQYF.

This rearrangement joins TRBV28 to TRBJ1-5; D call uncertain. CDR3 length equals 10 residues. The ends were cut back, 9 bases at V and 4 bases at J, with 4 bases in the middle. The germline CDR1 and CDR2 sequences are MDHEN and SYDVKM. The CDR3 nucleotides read TGTGCCAGTCATAATCAGCCCCAGCATTTT. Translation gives CASHNQPQHF.

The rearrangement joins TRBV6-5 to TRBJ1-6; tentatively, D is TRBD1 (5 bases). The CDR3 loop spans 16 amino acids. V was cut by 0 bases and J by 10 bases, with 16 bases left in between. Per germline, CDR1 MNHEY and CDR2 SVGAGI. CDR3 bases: TGTGCCAGCAGTTACTCTATGGGGGGAGATAGGTCACCCCTCCACTTT. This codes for CASSYSMGGDRSPLHF.

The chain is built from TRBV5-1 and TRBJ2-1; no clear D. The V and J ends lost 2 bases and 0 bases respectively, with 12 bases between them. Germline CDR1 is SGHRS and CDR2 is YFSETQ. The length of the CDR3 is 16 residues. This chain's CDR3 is CASSFRADNSYNEQFF. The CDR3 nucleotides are TGCGCCAGCAGCTTTCGGGCGGATAACTCCTACAATGAGCAGTTCTTC.

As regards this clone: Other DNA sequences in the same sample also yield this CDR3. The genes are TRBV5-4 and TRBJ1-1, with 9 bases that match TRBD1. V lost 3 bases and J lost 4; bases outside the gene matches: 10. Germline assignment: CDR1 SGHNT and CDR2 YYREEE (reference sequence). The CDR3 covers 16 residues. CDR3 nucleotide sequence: TGTGCCAGCAGCTGGGGGGGGCGGGGACAGGGCACTGAAGCTTTCTTT. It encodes CASSWGGRGQGTEAFF.

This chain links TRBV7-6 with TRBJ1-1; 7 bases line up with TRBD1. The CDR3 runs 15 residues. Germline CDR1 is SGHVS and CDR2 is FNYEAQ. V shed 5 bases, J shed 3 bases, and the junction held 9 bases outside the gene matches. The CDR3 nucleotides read TGTGCCAGCAGCCGTCTCACAGGGGCGGACACTGAAGCTTTCTTT. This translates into CASSRLTGADTEAFF.

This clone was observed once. CDR3 in DNA: TGTGCCAGCTCACGGATACAGGCGCTATACGAGCAGTACTTC. Translating it yields CASSRIQALYEQYF. The chain employs TRBV18 and TRBJ2-7; maybe TRBD1 (5 bases). Per the germline V gene, CDR1 is KGHSH and CDR2 is LQKENI. Trimming removed 4 bases at V and 4 bases at J, with 14 bases between. This CDR3 contains 14 residues.

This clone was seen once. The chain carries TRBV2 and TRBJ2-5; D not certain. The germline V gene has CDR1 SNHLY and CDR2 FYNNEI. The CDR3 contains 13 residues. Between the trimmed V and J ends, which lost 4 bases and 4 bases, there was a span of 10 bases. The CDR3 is CASSVAPLETQYF. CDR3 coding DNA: TGTGCCAGCAGTGTGGCCCCATTAGAGACCCAGTACTTC.

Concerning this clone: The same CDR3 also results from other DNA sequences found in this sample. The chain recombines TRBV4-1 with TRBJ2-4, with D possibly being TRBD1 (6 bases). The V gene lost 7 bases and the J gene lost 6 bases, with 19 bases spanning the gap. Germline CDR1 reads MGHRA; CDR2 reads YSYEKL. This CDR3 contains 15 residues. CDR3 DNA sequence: TGCGCCAGCAAAATAACTCAGGACAGCTCAAACATTCAGTACTTC. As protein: CASKITQDSSNIQYF.

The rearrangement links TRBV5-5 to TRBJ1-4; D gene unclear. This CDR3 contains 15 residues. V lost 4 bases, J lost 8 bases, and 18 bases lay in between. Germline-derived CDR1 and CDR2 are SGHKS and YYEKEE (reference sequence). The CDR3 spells CASSHPSDGGEKLFF. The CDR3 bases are TGTGCCAGCAGCCACCCCTCGGACGGAGGGGAAAAACTGTTTTTT.

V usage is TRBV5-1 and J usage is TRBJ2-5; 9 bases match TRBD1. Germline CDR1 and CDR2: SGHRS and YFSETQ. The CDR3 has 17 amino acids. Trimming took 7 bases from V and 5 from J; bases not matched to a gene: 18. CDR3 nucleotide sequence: TGCGCCAGCGCTCCCGGGACAGGGAAATCGGGTCGCGAGACCCAGTACTTC. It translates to CASAPGTGKSGRETQYF.

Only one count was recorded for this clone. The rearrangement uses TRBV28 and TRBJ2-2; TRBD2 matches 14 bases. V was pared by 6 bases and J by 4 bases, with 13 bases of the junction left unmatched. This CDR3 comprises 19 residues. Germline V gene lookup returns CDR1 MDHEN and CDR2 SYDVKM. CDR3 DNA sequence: TGTGCCAGCAGCTACACCCGGACTAGCGGGGGGCGGGTCACCGGGGAGCTGTTTTTT. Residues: CASSYTRTSGGRVTGELFF.

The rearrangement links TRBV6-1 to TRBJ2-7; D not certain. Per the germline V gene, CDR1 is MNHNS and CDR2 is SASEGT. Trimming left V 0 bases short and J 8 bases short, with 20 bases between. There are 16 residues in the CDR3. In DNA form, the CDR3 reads TGTGCCAGCAGTGAAGCGCTGACACCTCTCTTGTGGAAGCAGTACTTC. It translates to CASSEALTPLLWKQYF.

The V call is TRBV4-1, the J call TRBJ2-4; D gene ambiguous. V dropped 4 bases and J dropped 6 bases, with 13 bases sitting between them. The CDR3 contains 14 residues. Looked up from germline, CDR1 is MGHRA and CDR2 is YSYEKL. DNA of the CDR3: TGCGCCAGCAGCCGCGACGTCGGCGGAAACATTCAGTACTTC. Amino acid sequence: CASSRDVGGNIQYF.

The CDR3 spells CASSYSQGFVPNEQFF. Here the CDR3 DNA reads TGTGCCAGCAGTTACTCGCAAGGTTTTGTACCCAATGAGCAGTTCTTC. V is TRBV6-5 and J is TRBJ2-1; unclear D gene. This CDR3 region has 16 residues. Per germline, CDR1 MNHEY and CDR2 SVGAGI. Deletions cut 0 bases from V and 6 bases from J, with 15 bases between.